This TCR beta chain was recorded in a study of blood T cell repertoires in COVID-19. Methods used by the authors: Amplification of reference gene primers provided the estimated nucleated cell counts. Here immunoSEQ multiplex PCR was the method, and the copy in TCRdb shows in-frame clones only, minus some. V and J calls and clone size follow that table, whereas D and trimming were derived from the DNA. This sample yields hundreds of thousands of clones, of which roughly nine tenths are seen a single time; around 0.92% belongs to the top ten. The CDR3 has 13 residues. Trimming took 4 bases from V and 5 from J, leaving 10 bases between them. Per the germline V gene, CDR1 is SGDLS and CDR2 is YYNGEE.

Sequenced material: peripheral blood. The chain employs TRBV9 and TRBJ2-1, with D tentatively TRBD2 (5 bases). This sequence originates from a young man with COVID-19, enrolled during active disease. CDR3 nucleotide sequence: TGTGCCAGCAGCTTTGGACTGAACAATGAGCAGTTCTTC. The encoded protein is CASSFGLNNEQFF.